The entry that follows covers one TCR beta chain sequence. The target of this receptor is not known. One base away there is no much larger clone; base qualities are not given. Within the sample, other DNA sequences also encode this same CDR3. The V end loses 6 bases and the J end loses 7 bases, and a stretch of 6 bases separates them. The germline V gene yields SNHLY for CDR1 and FYNNEI for CDR2. Taken from cysteine to phenylalanine, the CDR3 has 10 residues. This entry keeps only the CDR3 DNA: 30 bases, framed from base 1. Healthy HIV-negative adults with no recently reported acute infections or vaccinations were included as donors. All donors were Caucasian adults living in Nashville, Tennessee, USA. CD4+ T cells were enriched through magnetic negative selection, after which naive cells were positively selected on CD45RA and the remaining negative fraction served as the memory subset. Blood was obtained by leukapheresis, after which PBMCs were separated by Ficoll-Histopaque density gradient centrifugation and cryopreserved in liquid nitrogen vapor phase. Analytical flow cytometry was used to check the purity and quantity of each magnetically sorted T cell population. Genomic DNA was isolated from every sorted fraction and measured by UV absorbance on a Nanodrop 2000c.

Using the deep immunoSEQ assay, multiplex PCR amplified TCR CDR3 regions from genomic DNA. Extracted genomic DNA from each cell subset was distributed evenly across all wells of several immunoSEQ 96-well plates, and each plate was treated as a replicate. For sorted subsets, each replicate PCR was loaded with around 220 ng genomic DNA, equivalent to about 30,000 T cell genomes. Purified libraries were measured with a Qubit 3.0 fluorometer, size-checked on a Bioanalyzer 2100, and measured again with the KAPA Library Quantification kit. A separate single-read 150-cycle Illumina NextSeq 550 flow cell was used to sequence each immunoSEQ 96-well plate. Under the source paper's analysis protocol: The immunoSEQ output contained only junctional sequences without quality scores, so filtering could not match that applied to full-length reads. Sequences were annotated with PyIR, a Python wrapper for IgBLAST v1.9, using IMGT germline references to assign V/J genes and CDR3. Reads were filtered out if the reads had weak V/J assignments (E-value above 1e-6), no CDR3, stop codons, out-of-frame junctions, or ambiguous translated residues. A V3J clonotype was defined by an identical inferred V gene, J gene, and CDR3 amino acid sequence. Percentage overlap between repertoires was calculated by dividing the number of shared unique clonotypes by the size of the smaller repertoire. Repertoire richness was assessed with RTK rarefaction, the Chao1 estimator, and Recon v2.1 estimates of unobserved clonotypes. Generation probabilities for all TCRbeta clonotypes obtained by the gDNA method from a few donors were computed using OLGA. This immuneACCESS table, as held by TCRdb, lists in-frame sequences with V and J called but not all clones. Of the missing ones, under half trace to an unresolved V gene in checked studies; the others have no known cause. The V and J calls and the clone size are those of that table, but D and trimming were determined from the DNA. For this sample the table gives 2,500,000 or so clones, of which less than 95% were detected only once. The leading ten clones occupy about 0.41% of the sample.

This specimen comes from a study of shared clonotypes between healthy human individuals (dated by TCRdb to about 2020). About the full investigation: A few men and two women, aged 18 to 49 years, made up the cohort. For each donor, three plates each were used for CD4 naive and CD4 memory, two plates were used for CD8 naive, and one plate was used for CD8 memory. Blood TCR repertoires of five healthy adults were deeply sequenced to estimate repertoire size and the extent of clonotype sharing between individuals. To increase sequencing depth and limit assay-specific biases, different laboratories used diverse techniques to prepare libraries and sequence TCR repertoires. Each donor's leukapheresis produced roughly between about 0.85 and 10 billion PBMCs. Beyond this particular receptor, the publication reports: Sampling was restricted to blood, and TCR repertoires in tissues likely differ from the TCR repertoires found in blood. Based on pairwise subsampling, the degree of clonotype sharing among donors was expected to be affected by sequencing depth. Naive subsets generally had larger estimated clonotype richness than memory subsets did. The genetic and exposure-history diversity represented was limited by the small number of donors. Roughly 5.2% of naive CD4, 3.5% of naive CD8, approximately 2% of memory CD4, and 0.35% to 0.5% of memory CD8 clonotypes were shared across several donors. Rarefaction of sorted-subset datasets indicated incomplete sequencing despite the large sequencing depth. Clonotypes shared by all four sorted-subset donors showed higher generation probabilities than non-shared clonotypes.

This receptor chain uses TRBV2 and TRBJ1-2, with the identity of the D gene unclear. The TCR originated in a man younger than 30 in good health. Some clones in this sample may be carry-over from other donors' samples. Sequenced: naive CD4+ T cells from PBMCs. Reading the label with the study, this specimen's cell subset or site is: CD45RA+ positively selected. The CDR3 region: CASRVGGYTF. The nucleotides are TGTGCCAGCAGGGTGGGTGGCTACACCTTC.